Shown below are 22 T cell receptor beta chains from a single sample sequenced in a study of blood T cells in healthy people across ages. It was with a sample-barcoded 5' primer and a J-beta primer mix that a second PCR of about 6 to 12 cycles was run. One entry per CDR3 protein results from TCRdb running MiXCR on the 5' RACE reads. Of fewer than 1.5 million distinct CDR3 sequences in the sample, about 43% were seen once. The sequencing sample was made of blood. These receptor sequences come from a woman aged 18-30 years in good health.

The chain has TRBV6-2 or TRBV6-3 and TRBJ1-2, with 10 bases that match TRBD1. Germline V gene data show CDR1 as MNHEY and CDR2 as SVGEGT. The CDR3 runs to 14 residues. The V and J ends lost 6 bases and 7 bases, in that order; junction bases with no gene match: 8. CDR3 region: CASRPGTGDFGYTF. The CDR3 DNA reads TGTGCCAGCAGACCCGGGACAGGGGATTTTGGCTACACCTTC.

This clonotype was counted a few times. The V gene is TRBV7-9, the J gene TRBJ1-2; TRBD1 might be the D (5 bases). The CDR3 has 14 amino acids. CDR1 is SEHNR, CDR2 FQNEAQ, per germline (reference sequence). The CDR3, as DNA: TGTGCTTCTCACACGGGGACGTCCAACTATGGCTACACCTTC. It codes for CASHTGTSNYGYTF.

This sequence joins TRBV6-1 and TRBJ2-3; TRBD1 aligns across 9 bases. Unmatched junction bases numbered 13, after V lost 8 bases and J lost 4 bases. The CDR3 loop spans 16 amino acids. CDR1 MNHNS and CDR2 SASEGT come from the germline V gene. The CDR3 protein is CASPGYRQGGADTQYF. CDR3 DNA sequence: TGTGCCAGCCCCGGGTATAGACAGGGGGGAGCAGATACGCAGTATTTT.

Only a few counts were recorded for this clonotype. This rearrangement joins TRBV4-1 to TRBJ1-2, with no clear D. The CDR3 has 16 residues. The V end lost 1 base, the J end lost 1 base, and 13 bases lay between the germline ends. Germline assignment: CDR1 MGHRA and CDR2 YSYEKL. The CDR3, as DNA: TGCGCCAGCAGCCAAGGATACGGCCCCGTTAACTATGGCTACACCTTC. Translated: CASSQGYGPVNYGYTF.

This clonotype showed up just a few times. This rearrangement joins TRBV6-5 to TRBJ2-1, with D perhaps matching TRBD2 (6 bases). CDR3 size: 13 residues. The germline gives CDR1 MNHEY, CDR2 SVGAGI. Trimming cost V 5 bases and J 7 bases, with 12 bases left between them. DNA of the CDR3: TGTGCCAGCAGTCTACAGACTAGAAATGAGCAGTTCTTC. It encodes CASSLQTRNEQFF.

Only a few counts were recorded for this clonotype. The chain employs TRBV9 and TRBJ1-6; the D gene is possibly TRBD1 (5 bases). Trimming stripped 0 bases from V and 7 bases from J, with 14 bases between. The CDR3 totals 16 residues. CDR1 is SGDLS and CDR2 is YYNGEE in the germline V gene. CDR3 DNA sequence: TGTGCCAGCAGCGTAGGGGGCGGAGGGGCGAATTCACCCCTCCACTTT. Its translation: CASSVGGGGANSPLHF.

The V gene is TRBV15, the J gene TRBJ2-1; TRBD2 might be the D (5 bases). The germline CDR1 and CDR2 sequences are LNHNV and YYDKDF (reference sequence). This CDR3 has 12 residues. Trimming took 5 bases from V and 6 from J, leaving 8 bases between them. The CDR3 DNA sequence: TGTGCCACCAGCGGAGGAATCAATGAGCAGTTCTTC. It yields the protein CATSGGINEQFF.

V gene TRBV6-5 combines with J gene TRBJ2-1, with D uncertain. The ends were cut back, 6 bases at V and 9 bases at J, with 15 bases in the middle. The V gene's germline CDR1 is MNHEY and CDR2 SVGAGI. This CDR3 is built from 13 residues. CDR3 loop: CASSRTATGEQFF. CDR3 DNA: TGTGCCAGCAGCCGAACAGCTACCGGTGAGCAGTTCTTC.

CDR3 in amino acids: CASSTLDRTYGYTF. CDR3 DNA: TGTGCCAGCAGTACCTTAGACAGGACTTATGGCTACACCTTC. The chain recombines TRBV2 with TRBJ1-2; D might be TRBD1 (6 bases). Between the trimmed V and J ends, which lost 5 bases and 5 bases, there was a span of 15 bases. Germline assignment: CDR1 SNHLY and CDR2 FYNNEI. The CDR3 loop spans 14 amino acids.

V gene TRBV7-2 combines with J gene TRBJ2-7, with 13 nucleotides matching TRBD2. CDR3 size: 19 residues. The J segment lost 5 bases and the V segment lost 5 bases, leaving 18 bases of the junction unmatched. CDR1 and CDR2 (germline): SGHTA, FQGNSA. CDR3 nucleotides: TGTGCCAGCAGCCTCTTCACTCGACTAGCGGGAGGCCATGAGGACGAGCAGTACTTC. It specifies CASSLFTRLAGGHEDEQYF.

The CDR3 nucleotides read TGCGCCAGCAGCTTGACAGATGAAGCTTTCTTT. It translates to CASSLTDEAFF. V is TRBV5-1 and J is TRBJ1-1; no clear D. CDR3 length equals 11 residues. V was clipped by 1 base and J by 7 bases, with 5 bases between them. The germline CDR1 and CDR2 sequences are SGHRS and YFSETQ.

Notes on this clonotype: The germline gene is not matched at one end of the junction; a read error may be the cause. J is TRBJ1-2 and V is TRBV10-2; D uncertain. There are 12 residues in the CDR3. The germline gives CDR1 WSHSY, CDR2 SAAADI. CDR3 nucleotide sequence: TGCGCCAGCAGTGTGAACTTTTATGGCTACATCTTC. The encoded protein is CASSVNFYGYIF.

The rearrangement joins TRBV7-9 to TRBJ2-5; D tentatively fits TRBD1 or TRBD2 (5 bases each). V lost 1 base, J lost 3 bases, and 12 bases lay in between. The CDR3 covers 15 residues. CDR1 and CDR2 (germline): SEHNR, FQNEAQ (reference sequence). CDR3 residues: CASSLGRGAEETQYF. The CDR3 bases are TGTGCCAGCAGCTTAGGAAGAGGGGCGGAAGAGACCCAGTACTTC.

This clonotype was counted only a few times. This chain connects TRBV5-1 to TRBJ2-3, with D perhaps TRBD2 (6 bases). Per the germline V gene, CDR1 is SGHRS and CDR2 is YFSETQ. Trimming stripped 2 bases from V and 1 base from J, with 17 bases between. This CDR3 contains 17 residues. The CDR3 region has the DNA TGCGCCAGCAGCTTCGCCCGGGCTAGCGTGGGCACAGATACGCAGTATTTT. Translated: CASSFARASVGTDTQYF.

This clonotype was counted only a few times. The V gene is TRBV4-1, the J gene TRBJ2-7; 9 bases line up with TRBD2. The CDR3 contains 16 residues. V lost 0 bases, J lost 4 bases, and 7 bases stayed unmatched. CDR1 is MGHRA, CDR2 YSYEKL, per germline. CDR3 nucleotides: TGCGCCAGCAGCCAAGATAGCGGGACTAGCTCTTACGAGCAGTACTTC. Protein sequence: CASSQDSGTSSYEQYF.

The chain employs TRBV12-3 or TRBV12-4 and TRBJ2-1; D gene ambiguous. The end of the DNA fits TRBJ2-7 better, so the J call may be wrong. The length of the CDR3 is 13 residues. For the CDR3, the DNA is TGTGCCAGCAGGGAGACTCCTTACAATGAGCAGTACTTC. Encoded protein: CASRETPYNEQYF.

This clonotype was found a few times. Germline is not matched at one junction end, which may reflect a read error. The chain couples TRBV12-3 or TRBV12-4 to TRBJ1-4; D remains unclear. This CDR3 region has 14 residues. This CDR3 reads CASSAGSAGEKLFF. The CDR3 DNA follows: TGTGCCAGCTCCGCCGGCAGCGCAGGTGAAAAGCTGTTTTTT.

The chain links TRBV4-1 to TRBJ2-7; TRBD2 is a possible D gene (6 bases). The germline CDR1 and CDR2 sequences are MGHRA and YSYEKL. The CDR3 covers 13 residues. The V and J ends lost 3 bases and 6 bases respectively, with 12 bases between them. The CDR3 is CASSHTGDLEQYF. The CDR3 DNA sequence: TGCGCCAGCAGCCATACGGGGGACCTCGAGCAGTACTTC.

This clonotype was found a few times. The chain carries TRBV3-1 and TRBJ1-4; D possibly corresponds to TRBD1 (5 bases). The V gene's germline CDR1 is LGHDT and CDR2 YNNKEL (reference sequence). V was clipped by 1 base and J by 7 bases, with 13 bases between them. The length of the CDR3 is 15 residues. CDR3 region: CASSQGDVRTEKLFF. The CDR3, as DNA: TGTGCCAGCAGCCAAGGGGACGTAAGAACTGAAAAACTGTTTTTT.

The chain employs TRBV9 and TRBJ1-2; D is uncertain. Trimming cost V 3 bases and J 2 bases, with 11 bases left between them. Germline CDR1 and CDR2: SGDLS and YYNGEE. The CDR3 is made up of 14 amino acids. The CDR3 DNA reads as TGTGCCAGCAGCGGAACTACAGAGAACTATGGCTACACCTTC. It yields the protein CASSGTTENYGYTF.

In this sample, this clonotype turned up a few times. The J gene is TRBJ1-1, the V gene TRBV29-1; no definite D call. CDR3 length equals 16 residues. Trimming took 4 bases from V and 0 from J, leaving 18 bases between them. Germline V gene data show CDR1 as SQVTM and CDR2 as ANQGSEA. The CDR3 DNA is TGCAGCGTTGTACAGCAGGCGCCTCTAATGAACACTGAAGCTTTCTTT. The encoded protein is CSVVQQAPLMNTEAFF.

The gene calls are TRBV11-2 and TRBJ2-1; 8 bases agree with TRBD2. The junction had 12 bases not matched to a gene; V was cut back by 3 bases and J by 8 bases. The CDR3 extends over 16 amino acids. Germline CDR1 is SGHAT and CDR2 is FQNNGV. The CDR3 nucleotides read TGTGCCAGCAGCTTTGGCCGACTAGCGACCCACGATGAGCAGTTCTTC. This gives the protein CASSFGRLATHDEQFF.